A single sample is the source of the 12 T cell receptor beta chains below, sequenced in a study of Tregs in tolerant kidney transplant recipients. Sequencing used immunoSEQ multiplex PCR; TCRdb keeps in-frame clones, though not all of them. The sample has some 70,000 clones; around 90% are singletons. The specimen comprised CD4+ T cells from blood, sampled before the transplant. These receptors were taken from a human donor who received a combined kidney and bone marrow transplant.

The rearrangement joins TRBV2 to TRBJ1-1; possibly TRBD1 for D (6 bases). Germline-derived CDR1 and CDR2 are SNHLY and FYNNEI. V was cut by 6 bases and J by 0 bases, with 17 bases left in between. This CDR3 contains 16 residues. The CDR3, as DNA: TGTGCCAGCAGCCCCTGGGGGCAAGCAATGAACACTGAAGCTTTCTTT. It translates to CASSPWGQAMNTEAFF.

The chain employs TRBV2 and TRBJ2-3; D perhaps matches TRBD1 (7 bases). V lost 3 bases and J 1 base, leaving 11 bases between the germline ends. The CDR3 extends over 15 amino acids. Looked up from germline, CDR1 is SNHLY and CDR2 is FYNNEI. CDR3 nucleotides: TGTGCCAGCAGTGACGGAGGGGGCGGCACAGATACGCAGTATTTT. It is translated as CASSDGGGGTDTQYF.

The chain carries TRBV30 and TRBJ2-3, with 12 bases that match TRBD2. The CDR3 covers 15 residues. The V and J ends lost 4 bases and 8 bases, in that order; junction bases with no gene match: 10. Germline lookup yields CDR1 GTSNPN and CDR2 SVGIG (reference sequence). In DNA, the CDR3 is TGTGCCTGGACCGTGACTAGCGGGAGAGGGAGTACGCAGTATTTT. It encodes CAWTVTSGRGSTQYF.

This rearrangement joins TRBV6-5 to TRBJ2-2, with D possibly matching TRBD1 (5 bases). CDR1 and CDR2 (germline): MNHEY, SVGAGI. The CDR3 spans 16 residues. V lost 4 bases, J lost 1 base, and 13 bases lay in between. CDR3 DNA sequence: TGTGCCAGCAGTTGGCCCTCAGGGCAGAACACCGGGGAGCTGTTTTTT. It encodes CASSWPSGQNTGELFF.

This chain uses TRBV6-6 with TRBJ1-4, with D possibly being TRBD1 (5 bases). Germline CDR1 reads MNHNY; CDR2 reads SVGAGI (reference sequence). Trimming stripped 6 bases from V and 7 bases from J, with 12 bases between. This CDR3 is 13 amino acids long. The CDR3: CASRRDAGEKLFF. DNA for the CDR3: TGTGCCAGCAGGCGGGACGCGGGTGAAAAACTGTTTTTT.

The gene calls are TRBV19 and TRBJ2-1; 8 nucleotides line up with TRBD2. Germline loops: CDR1 LNHDA, CDR2 SQIVND (reference sequence). The V gene end was trimmed by 4 bases and the J gene end by 1 base; junction bases not matched to a gene: 9. There are 17 residues in the CDR3. The CDR3 protein is CASSSGRTLGSYNEQFF. CDR3 coding DNA: TGTGCCAGTAGTAGCGGGAGGACCTTGGGGTCCTACAATGAGCAGTTCTTC.

V and J are TRBV9 and TRBJ2-3; 12 bases map to TRBD2. This CDR3 comprises 16 residues. V shed 3 bases, J shed 6 bases, and the junction held 8 bases outside the gene matches. The germline V gene encodes CDR1 SGDLS and CDR2 YYNGEE. The DNA for the CDR3 is TGTGCCAGCAGCGCTTCTAGCGGGAGGGCATGGGATACGCAGTATTTT. The encoded protein is CASSASSGRAWDTQYF.

The chain uses TRBV19 and TRBJ1-1; weak D call: TRBD1 (5 bases). Germline V CDR1 and CDR2: LNHDA, SQIVND (reference sequence). This CDR3 has 16 amino acids. V dropped 4 bases and J dropped 1 base, with 16 bases sitting between them. CDR3 nucleotides: TGTGCCAGTAGTACAATAGCCCGGACACCGAACACTGAAGCTTTCTTT. Translation gives CASSTIARTPNTEAFF.

Only one count was recorded for this clone. The chain joins TRBV18 to TRBJ1-2; D ambiguous. The V gene lost 3 bases and the J gene lost 4 bases, with 12 bases spanning the gap. Germline V lookup: CDR1 KGHSH, CDR2 LQKENI. This CDR3 is built from 14 residues. CDR3 bases: TGTGCCAGCTCACCGGAGGCGGATACCTATGGCTACACCTTC. Amino acid sequence: CASSPEADTYGYTF.

The rearrangement joins TRBV27 to TRBJ2-7; TRBD1 agrees at 7 bases. The CDR3 has 16 amino acids. Looked up from germline, CDR1 is MNHEY and CDR2 is SMNVEV (reference sequence). V lost 3 bases, J lost 1 base, and 9 bases stayed unmatched. For the CDR3, the DNA is TGTGCCAGCAGTTTTATGCCGGGACAGCTATCCTACGAGCAGTACTTC. Its translation is CASSFMPGQLSYEQYF.

The rearrangement joins TRBV7-2 to TRBJ2-7; tentatively, D is TRBD1 (6 bases). Germline V lookup: CDR1 SGHTA, CDR2 FQGNSA. Trimming pared 1 base from V and 4 bases from J, leaving 11 bases between. CDR3 size: 14 residues. CDR3 region: CASSLEGVQYEQYF. DNA of the CDR3: TGTGCCAGCAGCTTAGAGGGGGTACAGTACGAGCAGTACTTC.

The chain carries TRBV4-1 and TRBJ1-3; tentative D call: TRBD1 (6 bases). The CDR3 consists of 16 residues. Between the trimmed V and J ends, which lost 0 bases and 0 bases, there was a span of 9 bases. From germline, CDR1 is MGHRA and CDR2 YSYEKL. The CDR3 nucleotides read TGCGCCAGCAGCCAAGATTGGACAGTCTCTGGAAACACCATATATTTT. This gives the protein CASSQDWTVSGNTIYF.